This T cell receptor beta chain was retrieved from a study of cytomegalovirus exposure and HLA in healthy donors. PCR amplification relied on 60 Vbeta primers (plus 13 Jbeta primers). TCRdb keeps only in-frame clones here, not all; method: immunoSEQ multiplex PCR. The table records 150,000 to 200,000 clones, around 80% of them present only once. This CDR3 contains 14 residues. V was pared by 3 bases and J by 1 base, with 4 bases of the junction left unmatched. Germline CDR1 is GTSNPN and CDR2 is SVGIG (reference sequence). The chain joins TRBV30 to TRBJ2-7; 9 positions agree with TRBD1. Sample: PBMCs. The TCR sequence derives from a girl between 5 and 17 years old in good health and CMV-seropositive. The chain's CDR3 is CAWSTGTGSYEQYF. CDR3 nucleotides: TGTGCCTGGAGCACCGGGACAGGGTCCTACGAGCAGTACTTC.